Below, 12 T cell receptor beta chains from the same sample are listed, as sequenced in a study of T cells in women clearing cervical HPV infection. Profiling relied on immunoSEQ multiplex PCR, and the TCRdb table lists in-frame clones only, not all of them. The table lists some 30,000 clones, with roughly 3.9% in the top ten. The sequenced sample consisted of blood buffy coat. The receptors were sampled from a woman aged 18-70 years with a cervical HPV16 infection that either progressed to CIN3+ or cleared (not recorded which).

With respect to this clone: Sequencing ends 3 residues short of the CDR3 end; the germline J gene provides the rest. This chain joins TRBV5-1 and TRBJ2-3; 9 bases fit TRBD1. The germline V gene encodes CDR1 SGHRS and CDR2 YFSETQ. The CDR3 spans 16 residues. The junction had 9 bases not matched to a gene; V was cut back by 4 bases and J by 3 bases. Incomplete CDR3 DNA: TGCGCCAGCAGCAAGGGACAGGGAAGAGTTACAGATACG. Translating gives CASSKGQGRVTDT. The CDR3 in full is CASSKGQGRVTDTQYF.

Comment on this clone: Sequencing ends 3 residues short of the CDR3 end; the germline J gene provides the rest. V gene TRBV18 combines with J gene TRBJ2-2; 11 nucleotides line up with TRBD2. Germline V lookup: CDR1 KGHSH, CDR2 LQKENI. CDR3 length: 15 residues. J was trimmed by 4 bases and V by 3 bases; bases with no gene match: 1. Partial CDR3 DNA: TGTGCCAGCTCACCGGGGACTAGCGGCACCGGGGAG. Amino acids: CASSPGTSGTGE. The entire CDR3 protein is CASSPGTSGTGELFF.

On this clone itself: The read falls 3 residues short of the CDR3 end, and the missing part is taken from the germline J gene. This chain connects TRBV28 to TRBJ1-1; 7 positions match TRBD1. V shed 3 bases and J 7 bases; nucleotides not matched to a gene: 8. The CDR3 totals 14 residues. Germline-derived CDR1 and CDR2 are MDHEN and SYDVKM. The DNA read from the CDR3 is TGTGCCAGCAGTTTCAGGTCGAGGGGGCTTGAA. As protein: CASSFRSRGLE. The full CDR3 protein reads CASSFRSRGLEAFF.

Worth noting for this clone: The read ends 3 residues before the CDR3 terminus; that terminus is restored from the germline J gene. The chain couples TRBV30 to TRBJ2-7; D may be TRBD2 (5 bases). V was clipped by 2 bases and J by 5 bases, with 10 bases between them. There are 12 residues in the CDR3. Germline CDR1 and CDR2: GTSNPN and SVGIG (reference sequence). This CDR3 reads CAWSSGLNEQYF. Partial CDR3 DNA: TGTGCCTGGAGTTCGGGGTTAAACGAG.

The CDR3 DNA, read in part, is TGTGCCAGCAGTGAGACGGGGGGGCATGGC. Encoded protein: CASSETGGHG. The whole CDR3 protein is CASSETGGHGYTF. The chain has TRBV6-1 and TRBJ1-2; TRBD1 might be the D (6 bases). The CDR3 end is not reached by the read, which stops 3 residues before it; the germline J gene fills it in. V shed 3 bases and J shed 6 bases, with 11 bases lying between them. Germline assignment: CDR1 MNHNS and CDR2 SASEGT. The CDR3 totals 13 residues.

As for this clone: The read is 3 residues too short to cover the CDR3 end, so that end is filled in from the germline J gene. The chain couples TRBV2 to TRBJ2-3, with 10 bases fitting TRBD2. The CDR3 loop spans 14 amino acids. Germline assignment: CDR1 SNHLY and CDR2 FYNNEI. J lost 5 bases, V lost 9 bases, and 8 bases had no gene match. CDR3 loop: CARSRLAGVDTQYF. CDR3 DNA (partial): TGTGCCAGAAGCAGGCTAGCGGGAGTAGATACG.

For this clone: The CDR3 end is not reached by the read, which stops 3 residues before it; the germline J gene fills it in. In the same sample, other DNA sequences code for this CDR3. The rearrangement joins TRBV11-2 to TRBJ1-1, with D perhaps matching TRBD1 (6 bases). CDR1 is SGHAT and CDR2 is FQNNGV in the germline V gene. The CDR3 extends over 13 amino acids. The CDR3 here is CASSMEGTGPAFF. The CDR3 DNA, read in part, is TGTGCCAGCAGTATGGAGGGAACAGGGCCG.

About this clone: The read finishes 3 residues shy of the CDR3 end, and the germline J gene is used to complete it. This chain joins TRBV30 and TRBJ2-2, with 9 bases fitting TRBD2. Germline values: CDR1 GTSNPN, CDR2 SVGIG (reference sequence). With 4 bases clipped from V and 5 bases from J, the junction kept 14 bases outside the gene matches. This CDR3 is 17 amino acids long. The sequenced part of the CDR3 DNA is TGTGCCTGGAAACCTAGCGGGGCTTCCGTTCGGACCGGGGAG. It translates to CAWKPSGASVRTGE. Given in full, the CDR3 is CAWKPSGASVRTGELFF.

Details on this clone: The CDR3 end falls 3 residues outside the read, so it is completed with the germline J gene. The chain combines TRBV6-2 or TRBV6-3 with TRBJ1-2; D is unresolved. Per germline, CDR1 MNHEY and CDR2 SVGEGT. The CDR3 covers 13 residues. The ends were cut back, 5 bases at V and 2 bases at J, with 9 bases in the middle. Partial CDR3 DNA: TGTGCCAGCAGTCTCGACGGGAACTATGGC. This gives the protein CASSLDGNYG. The CDR3 in full is CASSLDGNYGYTF.

As regards this clone: The read ends 3 residues shy of where the CDR3 ends; the end is completed using the germline J gene. The chain couples TRBV16 to TRBJ1-5; D uncertain. This CDR3 is built from 16 residues. In germline, CDR1 is KGHSY, CDR2 FQNENV. The V gene lost 0 bases and the J gene lost 7 bases, with 16 bases spanning the gap. CDR3 loop: CASSQSGGQQRQPQHF. CDR3 bases read: TGTGCCAGCAGCCAATCTGGCGGGCAGCAGCGCCAGCCC.

With regard to this clone: The sequenced fragment ends 3 residues before the CDR3 boundary, so the rest is inferred from the germline J gene. The rearrangement uses TRBV7-6 and TRBJ1-2; D gene uncertain. V was shortened by 3 bases and J by 4 bases, with 15 bases between the two germline ends. The germline V gene encodes CDR1 SGHVS and CDR2 FNYEAQ. The CDR3 runs 15 residues. CDR3 protein: CASSFGLGVAYGYTF. CDR3 bases read: TGTGCCAGCAGCTTCGGACTTGGGGTGGCCTATGGC.

Turning to this clone: The read terminates 3 residues before the CDR3 end, so the remaining end is supplied by the germline J gene. The rearrangement joins TRBV28 to TRBJ2-7; 10 positions agree with TRBD2. The CDR3 is 16 amino acids. Germline CDR1 is MDHEN and CDR2 is SYDVKM. The ends lost 10 bases at V and 1 base at J; junction bases unmatched: 13. Partial CDR3 DNA: TGTGCCACCACAGAGCGGGGGGGAGGGTTTTCCTACGAG. Its protein is CATTERGGGFSYE. The complete CDR3 protein is CATTERGGGFSYEQYF.